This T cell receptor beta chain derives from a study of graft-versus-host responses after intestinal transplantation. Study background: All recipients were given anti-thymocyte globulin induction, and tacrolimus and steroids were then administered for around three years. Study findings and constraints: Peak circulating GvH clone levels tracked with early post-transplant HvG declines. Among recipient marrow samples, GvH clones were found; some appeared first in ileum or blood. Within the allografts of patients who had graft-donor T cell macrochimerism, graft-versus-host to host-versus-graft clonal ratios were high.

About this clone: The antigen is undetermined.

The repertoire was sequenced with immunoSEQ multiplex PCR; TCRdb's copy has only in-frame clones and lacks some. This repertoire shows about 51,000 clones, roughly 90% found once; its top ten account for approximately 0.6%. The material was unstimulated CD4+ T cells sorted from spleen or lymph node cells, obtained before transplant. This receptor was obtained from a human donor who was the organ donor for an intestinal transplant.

CDR3 in DNA: TGTGCCAGCAGCTTACCACTACTGAACACCGGGGAGCTGTTTTTT. Amino acids: CASSLPLLNTGELFF. V usage is TRBV7-9 and J usage is TRBJ2-2; D remains ambiguous. The V end was cut by 2 bases, the J end by 1 base, with 8 bases between. This CDR3 is 15 amino acids long. The germline CDR1 and CDR2 sequences are SEHNR and FQNEAQ (reference sequence).